What follows describes a single T cell receptor (beta chain). Its antigen is undetermined. Assay: immunoSEQ multiplex PCR; the TCRdb copy retains only in-frame clones and omits some. The sample has some 50,000 clones; approximately 84% are singletons. This CDR3 is 16 amino acids long. CDR1 is MDHEN and CDR2 is SYDVKM in the germline V gene. The ends lost 6 bases at V and 1 base at J; junction bases unmatched: 8. This record belongs to a study of radiotherapy plus CTLA-4 blockade in lung cancer. Study results and limitations: After treatment with radiotherapy plus ipilimumab, TCR clones that came from the tumor expanded in blood.

The source is a human donor with non-small cell lung cancer whose response to radiotherapy plus ipilimumab could not be evaluated. This sample comprised peripheral blood, obtained from a patient treated with radiotherapy plus ipilimumab. The chain recombines TRBV28 with TRBJ2-7, with 11 bases identical to TRBD1. The CDR3 DNA sequence: TGTGCCAGCAGCCGGGACAGGGGGATTACGTCCTACGAGCAGTACTTC. It codes for CASSRDRGITSYEQYF.